The TCR beta chain described here comes from a study of CD8 T cells in ankylosing spondylitis (TCRdb year 2017). The study in broad terms: To find TCR variants linked to disease, the study profiled T cell receptor beta repertoires in ankylosing spondylitis patients and healthy donors. In total, the full study cohort was made up of 95 to 110 healthy donors and about two dozen ankylosing spondylitis patients. Samples of peripheral blood were taken, and for ankylosing spondylitis patients, synovial fluid was collected as well.

Study-wide conclusions, independent of this receptor: In peripheral blood, the disease-linked clones were found at relatively low frequencies and had a CD8+ phenotype. Some TCR beta motif variants had previously been reported in synovial fluid and blood of reactive arthritis patients, which suggested common disease-initiation mechanisms. Blood from ankylosing spondylitis patients appeared to be characterized by a TCR beta motif composed of 7 to 9 highly homologous amino acid variants. According to the report, matched synovial fluid samples from ankylosing spondylitis patients were significantly enriched for the disease-linked clones.

The run used an Illumina HiSeq 2500. TCR beta libraries were prepared by quantitative 5'-RACE with molecular barcodes. The authors' analysis ran thus. A new computational method based on a probabilistic model of VDJ rearrangement was used to identify disease-linked TCR variants. In TCRdb, the public reads were trimmed at Q25 with fastp and aligned with MiXCR, with productive beta chains retained. Entries are consolidated by CDR3 protein sequence, retaining the most common genes and DNA. The V and J calls shown here were made by TCRdb, not taken from the authors' results. Within this sample are tens of thousands of distinct CDR3 sequences, with over 5.5% of them counted one time only. The top ten hold about an eighth of the sample. This clonotype was detected ten times or more. The antigen it binds to is not known. Per-base qualities were not stored, and no clone one base away is much larger. V is shortened by 5 bases, J by 1 base, and the region joining them spans 8 bases. Its CDR3 holds 12 amino acids, cysteine through phenylalanine. The entry retains the CDR3 DNA only, 36 bases that are in frame from base 1. Reading the germline V gene gives CDR1 SQVTM and CDR2 ANQGSEA.

The source of this sequence is a male donor with ankylosing spondylitis or in good health (not recorded which). The source material was blood, either unsorted or a sorted T cell fraction (not recorded which). The chain is made from TRBV29-1 and TRBJ2-5; the D segment could be TRBD1, given 5 matching bases. This receptor carries the CDR3 CSVLQGQETQYF. The sequenced DNA is TGCAGCGTTCTCCAGGGCCAAGAGACCCAGTACTTC.